These T cell receptor beta chains were read from a single sample in a study of T cell responses to AZD1222 COVID-19 vaccine. TCRdb's table, derived via immunoSEQ multiplex PCR, lists solely in-frame clones and lacks some. The sample carries over 55,000 clones, 84% recorded once. The specimen comprised peripheral blood, sampled on day 0 of AZD1222 vaccination. Receptor source: an adult in good health. Each CDR3 is given without its conserved first and last residue.

V	J	length	CDR3
TRBV19	TRBJ1-4	10	ASSIQGEKLF
TRBV10-3	TRBJ1-2	11	ASVGTGLYGYT
TRBV6-5	TRBJ2-5	12	ASSPGRPLETQY
TRBV6-6	TRBJ1-5	13	ASRLTGTGGQPQH
TRBV28	TRBJ2-1	11	ASSSGLHNEQF
TRBV2	TRBJ2-3	11	ASLTGGADTQY
TRBV3-1/TRBV3-2	TRBJ1-1	11	ASSLAGNTEAF
TRBV5-4	TRBJ2-2	14	ASNNPDLGATGELF
TRBV5-6	TRBJ2-7	12	ASSLAGVSYEQY
TRBV28	TRBJ1-2	12	ASSNSDRQYGYT
TRBV6-6	TRBJ2-3	13	ASSWGSGGSDTQY
TRBV10-3	TRBJ2-5	10	AIRTVGETQY
TRBV19	TRBJ1-4	12	ASSGAATNEKLF
TRBV15	TRBJ2-7	12	ATSHRDRVDEQY
TRBV20-1	TRBJ2-5	9	SAREVETQY
TRBV2	TRBJ2-5	13	ASSEARRGGETQY
TRBV5-4	TRBJ2-2	14	ASSLVGQGAPGELF
TRBV4-3	TRBJ2-6	14	ASSQDAGLGANVLT
TRBV3-1/TRBV3-2	TRBJ2-4	14	ASSQLSGGDKNIQY
TRBV7-4	TRBJ2-5	17	ASSPGLAGATVYQETQY
TRBV5-4	TRBJ2-5	12	ASSPGTGGQTQY
TRBV7-2	TRBJ1-4	12	ASSLVGGGEKLF
TRBV19	TRBJ1-1	11	ASSIPGTVEAF
TRBV5-4	TRBJ1-1	14	ASSLFIPMRNTEAF
TRBV6-5	TRBJ2-7	13	ASIPGVGYEYEQY
TRBV11-2	TRBJ2-5	12	ASSLGGAQETQY
TRBV21-1	TRBJ1-3	13	ASSNPTDSGNTIY
TRBV4-1	TRBJ2-5	15	ASSQKGLAGLQETQY
TRBV5-6	TRBJ2-5	9	ASSLIETQY
TRBV10-3	TRBJ2-3	11	AIWGTTTDTQY
TRBV5-8	TRBJ1-3	13	ASSDGTFSGNTIY
TRBV5-6	TRBJ2-7	12	ASSFRDRDWGGY
TRBV19	TRBJ1-5	11	ASSINVNQPQH
TRBV6-5	TRBJ2-7	14	ASSYSGGDGAYEQY
TRBV3-1/TRBV3-2	TRBJ2-5	12	ASSYIAGQETQY
TRBV7-2	TRBJ2-7	10	ASSLAWYEQY
TRBV19	TRBJ1-6	12	ASRGTGGNSPLH
TRBV19	TRBJ1-4	13	ASSIVRGFNEKLF
TRBV25-1	TRBJ1-2	10	ASSEQGVGYT
TRBV30	TRBJ1-2	11	AGWDSLTSGYT
TRBV7-2	TRBJ1-4	13	ASSLVGTGVEKLF
TRBV24-1	TRBJ2-5	13	ATSDRDLGGETQY
TRBV6-5	TRBJ2-7	12	ASSRAGEAYEQY
TRBV28	TRBJ1-4	15	ASSLFDTDSANEKLF
TRBV19	TRBJ1-2	11	ASSMQGNDGYT
TRBV5-1	TRBJ2-3	13	ASSSGTGGIDTQY
TRBV7-2	TRBJ2-3	9	ASSLLDTQY
TRBV27	TRBJ1-6	13	ASSLSGGIGSPLH
TRBV7-6	TRBJ2-1	13	ASSPGTSVYNEQF
TRBV11-3	TRBJ2-1	13	ASSLWDRPYNEQF
TRBV27	TRBJ2-3	15	ASSLEKGTGIADTQY
TRBV27	TRBJ1-2	11	ASSFSGARGYT
TRBV5-1	TRBJ2-7	12	ASSLASPGSEQY
TRBV5-1	TRBJ1-3	15	ASSLRPTASSGNTIY
TRBV27	TRBJ1-2	11	ASSPGTGYGYT
TRBV30	TRBJ1-3	13	AWSVTGGSGNTIY
TRBV11-3	TRBJ2-7	11	ASSFQEFDEQY
TRBV2	TRBJ2-7	12	ASSEEGLIYEQY
TRBV9	TRBJ1-6	14	ASSEGSLGIDSPLH
TRBV2	TRBJ1-3	10	ASGGTGNTIY